A selection of T cell receptor beta chains follows, all from one sample in a study of tumor and adjacent non-tumor tissue in lung cancer. Each CDR3 protein gets one entry after TCRdb re-called the multiplex PCR reads with MiXCR. The sample records 100,000 to 150,000 distinct CDR3 sequences, about 66% being singletons. Sequences were obtained from lung tumor tissue. The receptor source for this set is a man aged 30-40 years with non-small cell lung cancer. CDR3s include the opening cysteine and the closing phenylalanine or tryptophan. D genes are given only for firm matches. Clone size, where shown, is once, few, many, or a class for clones that have expanded.

d_gene,j_gene,v_gene,abundance,CDR3nt,CDR3aa
TRBD2,TRBJ2-3,TRBV6-5,many,TGTGCCAGCAGTGAAGCGGGGGGCTACACAGATACGCAGTATTTT,CASSEAGGYTDTQYF
TRBD1,TRBJ2-7,TRBV4-1,few,TGCACCAGCAGCCAATCACTGACAGGGGGCTACGAGCAGTACTTC,CTSSQSLTGGYEQYF
-,TRBJ2-7,TRBV24-1,many,TGTGCCACCAGTGATTTCGCAACAGGGACGAACGAGCAGTACTTC,CATSDFATGTNEQYF
-,TRBJ2-1,TRBV7-8,-,TGTGCCAGCAGCCAGAGCCTCGGTATTTTCTATGAGCAGCTCTTC,CASSQSLGIFYEQLF
-,TRBJ2-7,TRBV12-3/TRBV12-4,-,TGTGCCAGCGGAGTGGCGAGGGTCTCCTACGAGCAGTACTTC,CASGVARVSYEQYF
TRBD2,TRBJ2-1,TRBV11-2,-,TGTGCCAGCAGCTCCCGAGCCCCTGGACTAGTAGGAGACCAGTTCTTC,CASSSRAPGLVGDQFF
-,TRBJ1-2,TRBV11-1,once,TGTGCCAGCAGTTTATCCCCGGTAGATGGCTACGCCTTC,CASSLSPVDGYAF
TRBD1,TRBJ2-3,TRBV19,-,TGTGCCAGTAGTACTCCTGACAGGGGCCGGGCAGATACGCAGTATTTT,CASSTPDRGRADTQYF
-,TRBJ2-5,TRBV20-1,-,TGTAGTGCTAGGGTGTTAGCGGCAGGTTTAGAGACCCAGTACTTC,CSARVLAAGLETQYF
TRBD2,TRBJ2-3,TRBV7-9,-,TGTGCCAGCAGCTTACTGGGGGGGTTCACAGATACGCAGTATTTT,CASSLLGGFTDTQYF
TRBD1,TRBJ1-5,TRBV5-5,-,TGTGCCAGCAGCTCGGACAGGGGGCAGAGTCAGCCGCAGCATTTT,CASSSDRGQSQPQHF
-,TRBJ1-4,TRBV20-1,many,TGCAGTGCTAGATCAGGGCCTGCCCACAATGAAAAACTGTTTTTT,CSARSGPAHNEKLFF
-,TRBJ1-2,TRBV5-6,many,TGTGCCAGCAGCTTGGCAGGCCGCTACACCTTC,CASSLAGRYTF
-,TRBJ1-6,TRBV4-3,-,TGCGCCAGCAGCCAAGGAGACCGTTGGATGAACTCACCCCTCCACTTT,CASSQGDRWMNSPLHF
-,TRBJ1-3,TRBV20-1,-,TGCAGTGCTAGCCCTAACGGAAACACCATATATTTT,CSASPNGNTIYF
TRBD2,TRBJ2-2,TRBV20-1,-,TGCAGTGGTAAGACGGGGGGGGCGGGCACCGGGGAGCTGATTTTT,CSGKTGGAGTGELIF
TRBD2,TRBJ2-1,TRBV11-3,few,TGTGCCAGCAGCCCCCGAGTTGCGGGGGGGCCAGATGAGCAGTTCTTC,CASSPRVAGGPDEQFF
TRBD2,TRBJ2-1,TRBV20-1,many,TGCAGTGCTAGAGAGTCTAGCGGGATGGTGCAGTTCTTC,CSARESSGMVQFF
TRBD1,TRBJ2-1,TRBV4-3,-,TGCGCCAGCGGCCTGCGGGACAGGGGCAGCGGCAATGAGCAGTTCTTC,CASGLRDRGSGNEQFF
TRBD1,TRBJ2-1,TRBV12-3/TRBV12-4,-,TGTGCCAGCAGCCCGGGACAGGGAGGCAATGAGCAGTTCTTC,CASSPGQGGNEQFF
-,TRBJ2-2,TRBV12-3/TRBV12-4,few,TGTGCCAGCAGTCCGCCCTTGACCGGGGAGCTGTTTTTT,CASSPPLTGELFF